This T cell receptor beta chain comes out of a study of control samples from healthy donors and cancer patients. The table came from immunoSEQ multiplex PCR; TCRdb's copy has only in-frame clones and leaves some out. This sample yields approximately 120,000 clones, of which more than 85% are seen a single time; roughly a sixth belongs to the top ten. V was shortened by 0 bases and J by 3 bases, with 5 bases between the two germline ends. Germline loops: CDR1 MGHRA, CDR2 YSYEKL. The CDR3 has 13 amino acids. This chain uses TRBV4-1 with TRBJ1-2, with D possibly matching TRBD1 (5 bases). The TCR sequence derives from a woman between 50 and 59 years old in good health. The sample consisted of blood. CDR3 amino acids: CASSQDRDYGYTF. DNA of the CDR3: TGCGCCAGCAGCCAAGACAGGGACTATGGCTACACCTTC.